A single sample gave rise to the 2 T cell receptor beta chains below, sequenced in a study of blood T cell repertoires in COVID-19. Measured with immunoSEQ multiplex PCR; TCRdb has only the in-frame clones, and not every one. The repertoire holds some 58,000 clones, with over 70% as singletons. The sequencing sample was made of peripheral blood. These receptors originate from a human donor in a cohort sampled during active COVID-19.

This clone occurred once. The CDR3 reads CASSLLGQGLYEQYF. CDR3 bases: TGTGCCAGCAGCTTATTGGGACAGGGTCTTTACGAGCAGTACTTC. This chain uses TRBV7-8 with TRBJ2-7; 9 bases align to TRBD1. CDR3 length equals 15 residues. Germline V gives CDR1 SGHVS, CDR2 FQNEAQ. V dropped 2 bases and J dropped 4; count of bases not matched to a gene: 6.

The V and J genes are TRBV2 and TRBJ2-5, with TRBD1 identical over 9 bases. CDR1 is SNHLY and CDR2 is FYNNEI in the germline V gene. Trimming took 5 bases from V and 2 from J; bases not matched to a gene: 9. The CDR3 is made up of 16 amino acids. CDR3 DNA: TGTGCCAGCAGTCAAATCGGACAGGGGCTTCAAGAGACCCAGTACTTC. Translated, it gives CASSQIGQGLQETQYF.